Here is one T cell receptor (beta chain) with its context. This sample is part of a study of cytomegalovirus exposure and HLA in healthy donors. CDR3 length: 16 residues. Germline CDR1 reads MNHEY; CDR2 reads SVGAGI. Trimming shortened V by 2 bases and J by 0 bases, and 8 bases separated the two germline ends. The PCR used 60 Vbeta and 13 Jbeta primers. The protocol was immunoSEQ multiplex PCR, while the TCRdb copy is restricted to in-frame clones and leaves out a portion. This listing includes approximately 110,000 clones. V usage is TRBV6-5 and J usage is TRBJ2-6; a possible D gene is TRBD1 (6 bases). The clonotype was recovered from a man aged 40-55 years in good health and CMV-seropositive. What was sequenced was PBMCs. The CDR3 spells CASSYGQSSGANVLTF. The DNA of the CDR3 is TGTGCCAGCAGTTACGGACAGAGCTCTGGGGCCAACGTCCTGACTTTC.